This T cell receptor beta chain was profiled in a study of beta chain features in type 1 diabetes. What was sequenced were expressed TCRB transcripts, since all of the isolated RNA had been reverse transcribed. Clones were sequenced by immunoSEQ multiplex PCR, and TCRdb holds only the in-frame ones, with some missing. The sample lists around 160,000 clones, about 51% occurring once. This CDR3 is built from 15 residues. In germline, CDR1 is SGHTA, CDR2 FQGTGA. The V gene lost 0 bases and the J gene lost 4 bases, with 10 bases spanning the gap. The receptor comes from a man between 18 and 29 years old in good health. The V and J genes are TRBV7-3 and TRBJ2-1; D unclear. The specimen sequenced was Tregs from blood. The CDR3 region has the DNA TGTGCCAGCAGCTTAACTCGCGGTGCTTACAATGAGCAGTTCTTC. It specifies CASSLTRGAYNEQFF.